The 21 T cell receptor beta chains below were found in one sample sequenced in a study of shared clonotypes between healthy human individuals. The naive CD8 fraction comprised CD45RO-negative cells positively selected for CCR7 and excluded terminally differentiated effector memory CD45RA+ cells. The protocol was immunoSEQ multiplex PCR, while the TCRdb copy is restricted to in-frame clones and leaves out a portion. The sample includes around 650,000 clones, approximately 96% of them seen just once. Input material: naive CD8+ T cells sorted from blood. The receptors here all came from a woman aged 30 to 39 in good health.

The chain recombines TRBV4-1 with TRBJ2-1; 11 bases agree with TRBD2. Germline values: CDR1 MGHRA, CDR2 YSYEKL. This CDR3 comprises 16 residues. V lost 1 base, J lost 2 bases, and 1 base stayed unmatched. The CDR3 coding sequence is TGCGCCAGCAGCCAAGGACTAGCGGGAACCTACAATGAGCAGTTCTTC. The encoded protein is CASSQGLAGTYNEQFF.

The chain recombines TRBV7-9 with TRBJ2-7, with TRBD2 identical over 7 bases. CDR3 length: 11 amino acids. The germline V gene has CDR1 SEHNR and CDR2 FQNEAQ (reference sequence). Germline trimming cut 4 bases from V and 10 bases from J; bases unmatched to any gene: 4. The CDR3 here is CASSWGGIQYF. The CDR3 DNA reads as TGTGCCAGCAGCTGGGGGGGTATCCAGTACTTC.

The rearrangement uses TRBV6-5 and TRBJ2-3, with D uncertain. Trimming pared 5 bases from V and 3 bases from J, leaving 6 bases between. Germline V gene data show CDR1 as MNHEY and CDR2 as SVGAGI. CDR3 length equals 12 residues. The DNA for the CDR3 is TGTGCCAGCAGTAGCGAAACAGATACGCAGTATTTT. It encodes CASSSETDTQYF.

This chain connects TRBV27 to TRBJ2-1, with 12 bases aligning to TRBD2. CDR3 size: 21 residues. V was pared by 3 bases and J by 5 bases, with 20 bases of the junction left unmatched. CDR1 is MNHEY and CDR2 is SMNVEV in the germline V gene (reference sequence). This chain's CDR3 is CASSFSLLTQLAGGTHNEQFF. CDR3 nucleotide sequence: TGTGCCAGCAGTTTCTCCCTCCTGACTCAACTAGCGGGAGGTACCCACAATGAGCAGTTCTTC.

This clone was detected only once. This chain connects TRBV7-9 to TRBJ2-1; D unclear. This CDR3 region has 12 residues. Per germline, CDR1 SEHNR and CDR2 FQNEAQ (reference sequence). The V gene lost 5 bases and the J gene lost 6 bases, with 8 bases spanning the gap. This CDR3 reads CASSALGNEQFF. DNA for the CDR3: TGTGCCAGCAGCGCCCTGGGCAATGAGCAGTTCTTC.

The V call is TRBV4-1, the J call TRBJ1-2; possibly TRBD1 for D (6 bases). The CDR3 spans 15 residues. Germline V gives CDR1 MGHRA, CDR2 YSYEKL. V was trimmed by 3 bases and J by 1 base, leaving 12 bases between them. The DNA for the CDR3 is TGCGCCAGCAGCCAGGGGGCCCTTATTAACTATGGCTACACCTTC. Translation: CASSQGALINYGYTF.

The rearrangement uses TRBV19 and TRBJ2-7; 12 nucleotides line up with TRBD1. The germline V gene has CDR1 LNHDA and CDR2 SQIVND (reference sequence). This CDR3 spans 14 amino acids. V lost 5 bases to trimming and J lost 2 bases; unmatched junction nucleotides: 1. The CDR3 loop is CASSGDRGPYEQYF. CDR3 bases: TGTGCCAGTAGTGGGGACAGGGGGCCCTACGAGCAGTACTTC.

This chain joins TRBV7-9 and TRBJ2-3; a possible D gene is TRBD1 (7 bases). The length of the CDR3 is 15 residues. The germline gives CDR1 SEHNR, CDR2 FQNEAQ (reference sequence). V gave up 5 bases and J gave up 0 bases, with 12 bases separating them. This CDR3 is CASSKTGTSTDTQYF. DNA for the CDR3: TGTGCCAGCAGCAAGACAGGGACTAGCACAGATACGCAGTATTTT.

The chain has TRBV11-1 and TRBJ2-2; possible D gene TRBD1, 5 bases. V lost 5 bases and J 5 bases, leaving 15 bases between the germline ends. From germline, CDR1 is SGHAT and CDR2 FQDESV (reference sequence). This CDR3 region has 15 residues. Written as DNA, the CDR3 is TGTGCCAGCAGCAGGGGCCTTCGTGAAACCGGGGAGCTGTTTTTT. It codes for CASSRGLRETGELFF. The whole variable domain, remainder taken from reference TRBV11-1 and TRBJ2-2, is EAEVAQSPRYKITEKSQAVAFWCDPISGHATLYWYRQILGQGPELLVQFQDESVVDDSQLPKDRFSAERLKGVDSTLKIQPAELGDSAMYLCASSRGLRETGELFFGEGSRLTVL.

This sequence joins TRBV27 and TRBJ1-1, with D tentatively TRBD1 (5 bases). The CDR3 consists of 14 residues. With 4 bases removed from V and 0 bases from J, the gap between germline ends came to 9 bases. Germline CDR1 is MNHEY and CDR2 is SMNVEV (reference sequence). The CDR3 sequence is CASSSLQVNTEAFF. The CDR3 DNA is TGTGCCAGCAGTTCGTTACAGGTGAACACTGAAGCTTTCTTT.

This rearrangement joins TRBV28 to TRBJ2-1; 13 nucleotides match TRBD2. Looked up from germline, CDR1 is MDHEN and CDR2 is SYDVKM. V was pared by 11 bases and J by 9 bases, with 7 bases of the junction left unmatched. The CDR3 totals 13 residues. CDR3 sequence: CAALGLAGSEQFF. As DNA, the CDR3 is TGTGCCGCCCTGGGACTAGCGGGAAGTGAGCAGTTCTTC.

The chain joins TRBV10-3 to TRBJ2-6, with D perhaps TRBD2 (5 bases). The CDR3 totals 17 residues. Germline loops: CDR1 ENHRY, CDR2 SYGVKD. Trimming removed 7 bases at V and 0 bases at J, with 16 bases between. The CDR3 sequence: CAITPGILSSGANVLTF. The CDR3 nucleotides read TGTGCCATCACCCCGGGGATCCTATCCTCTGGGGCCAACGTCCTGACTTTC.

Only one count was recorded for this clone. The chain combines TRBV7-9 with TRBJ1-1; no clear D. The CDR3 runs to 16 residues. Per germline, CDR1 SEHNR and CDR2 FQNEAQ (reference sequence). Trimming stripped 1 base from V and 0 bases from J, with 12 bases between. The CDR3 is CASSLGGGRMNTEAFF. The CDR3 bases are TGTGCCAGCAGCTTAGGGGGTGGGAGAATGAACACTGAAGCTTTCTTT.

The gene calls are TRBV10-3 and TRBJ2-7, with TRBD2 identical over 13 bases. The CDR3 extends over 17 amino acids. The trim removed 6 bases at V and 4 bases at J, leaving 12 bases unmatched. Germline V gene lookup returns CDR1 ENHRY and CDR2 SYGVKD. This CDR3 reads CAISELAGGPLGYEQYF. The CDR3 DNA follows: TGTGCCATCAGCGAACTAGCGGGAGGGCCTTTGGGGTACGAGCAGTACTTC.

The DNA for the CDR3 is TGTGCCAGCAGCCCTGTTGCCTACGAGCAGTACTTC. This translates into CASSPVAYEQYF. The chain links TRBV28 to TRBJ2-7, with unresolved D. In germline, CDR1 is MDHEN, CDR2 SYDVKM. Between the trimmed V and J ends, which lost 6 bases and 2 bases, there was a span of 8 bases. This CDR3 is built from 12 residues.

The chain is built from TRBV2 and TRBJ1-4, with D perhaps matching TRBD1 (6 bases). Trimming took off 10 bases at V and 6 bases at J, with 12 bases between the two ends. CDR3 size: 12 residues. Germline V gene sequence: CDR1 SNHLY, CDR2 FYNNEI. The CDR3 reads CANRDQDEKLFF. The CDR3 DNA is TGTGCCAACAGGGACCAGGATGAAAAACTGTTTTTT.

Note on this clone: Other DNA sequences in this sample translate to the same CDR3. The rearrangement links TRBV27 to TRBJ2-7; D is ambiguous. The CDR3 loop spans 13 amino acids. Germline V gives CDR1 MNHEY, CDR2 SMNVEV (reference sequence). Trimming removed 5 bases at V and 3 bases at J, with 11 bases between. CDR3 sequence reads: CASSLGRNYEQYF. DNA of the CDR3: TGTGCCAGCAGTCTCGGACGGAACTACGAGCAGTACTTC.

This clone has just one count. The chain couples TRBV7-8 to TRBJ1-5; tentative D call: TRBD1 (5 bases). V was trimmed by 5 bases and J by 1 base, leaving 12 bases between them. CDR1 is SGHVS and CDR2 is FQNEAQ in the germline V gene. This CDR3 region has 15 residues. The CDR3 reads CASSPAGGSNQPQHF. CDR3 bases: TGTGCCAGCAGCCCCGCCGGGGGAAGCAATCAGCCCCAGCATTTT. The entire variable domain, with the rest obtained from reference TRBV7-8 and TRBJ1-5, is as follows: GAGVSQSPRYKVAKRGQDVALRCDPISGHVSLFWYQQALGQGPEFLTYFQNEAQLDKSGLPSDRFFAERPEGSVSTLKIQRTQQEDSAVYLCASSPAGGSNQPQHFGDGTRLSIL.

The CDR3 bases are TGTGCCAGCAGCGTCGACAGGGGGAATCAGCCCCAGCATTTT. It translates to CASSVDRGNQPQHF. The rearrangement links TRBV11-2 to TRBJ1-5; TRBD1 agrees at 9 bases. The germline V gene has CDR1 SGHAT and CDR2 FQNNGV. V was pared by 5 bases and J by 4 bases, with 3 bases of the junction left unmatched. The CDR3 totals 14 residues.

The CDR3 loop reads CASSQGPSGSYEQYF. The DNA of the CDR3 is TGCGCCAGCAGCCAAGGTCCTAGCGGGAGCTACGAGCAGTACTTC. The chain recombines TRBV4-1 with TRBJ2-7, with TRBD2 matching over 10 bases. Trimming cost V 1 base and J 3 bases; bases outside gene matches: 3. Germline V gene sequence: CDR1 MGHRA, CDR2 YSYEKL. The CDR3 extends over 15 amino acids.

J is TRBJ2-1 and V is TRBV25-1; no clear D gene. The germline V and J ends were trimmed by 7 bases and 7 bases, with 8 bases remaining between them. CDR1 is MGHDK and CDR2 is SYGVNS in the germline V gene. The CDR3 is 11 amino acids. CDR3 in DNA: TGTGCCAGCATAACTGGGAATGAGCAGTTCTTC. Translation: CASITGNEQFF.